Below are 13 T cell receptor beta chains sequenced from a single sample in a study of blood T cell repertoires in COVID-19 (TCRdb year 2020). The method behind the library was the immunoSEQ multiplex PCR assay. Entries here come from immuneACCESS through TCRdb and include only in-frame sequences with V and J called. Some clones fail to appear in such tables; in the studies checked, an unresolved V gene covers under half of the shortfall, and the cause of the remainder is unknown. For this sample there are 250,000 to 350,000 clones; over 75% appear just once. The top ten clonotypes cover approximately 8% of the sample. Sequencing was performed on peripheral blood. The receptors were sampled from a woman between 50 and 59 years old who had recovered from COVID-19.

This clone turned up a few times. The CDR3 region has the DNA TGTGCCACCTCCGGGGACAGGGATTCACCCCTCCACTTT. It encodes CATSGDRDSPLHF. The V gene is TRBV3-1 (or the pseudogene TRBV3-2), the J gene TRBJ1-6, with TRBD1 matching 9 bases. Per germline, CDR1 LGHDT and CDR2 YNNKEL (reference sequence). V gave up 10 bases and J gave up 8 bases; unmatched junction bases: 6. This CDR3 is 13 amino acids long.

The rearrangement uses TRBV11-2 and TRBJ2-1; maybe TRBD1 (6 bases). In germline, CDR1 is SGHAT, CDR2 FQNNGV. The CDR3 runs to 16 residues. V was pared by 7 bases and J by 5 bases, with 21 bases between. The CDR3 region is CASTYIRGYTHNEQFF. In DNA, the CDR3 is TGTGCCAGCACCTACATCAGGGGCTACACTCACAATGAGCAGTTCTTC.

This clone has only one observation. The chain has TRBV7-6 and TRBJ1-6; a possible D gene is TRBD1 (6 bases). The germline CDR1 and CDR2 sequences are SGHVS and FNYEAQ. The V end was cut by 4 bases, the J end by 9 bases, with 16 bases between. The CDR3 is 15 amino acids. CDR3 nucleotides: TGTGCCAGCAGCTCAAGACAGGCAGGGACTTCACCCCTCCACTTT. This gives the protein CASSSRQAGTSPLHF.

The chain's CDR3 is CASSPGTRGPWDTQYF. The DNA for the CDR3 is TGTGCCAGCAGCCCCGGGACTAGGGGCCCGTGGGATACGCAGTATTTT. The chain joins TRBV27 to TRBJ2-3; 8 positions match TRBD2. The V gene end was trimmed by 6 bases and the J gene end by 6 bases; junction bases not matched to a gene: 14. The CDR3 has 16 amino acids. Germline V gives CDR1 MNHEY, CDR2 SMNVEV (reference sequence).

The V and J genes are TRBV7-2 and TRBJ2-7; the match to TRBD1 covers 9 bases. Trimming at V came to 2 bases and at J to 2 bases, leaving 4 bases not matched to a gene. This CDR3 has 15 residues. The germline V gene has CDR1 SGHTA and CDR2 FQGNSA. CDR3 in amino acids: CASSLTGTGPYEQYF. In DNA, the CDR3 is TGTGCCAGCAGCTTAACCGGGACAGGGCCCTACGAGCAGTACTTC.

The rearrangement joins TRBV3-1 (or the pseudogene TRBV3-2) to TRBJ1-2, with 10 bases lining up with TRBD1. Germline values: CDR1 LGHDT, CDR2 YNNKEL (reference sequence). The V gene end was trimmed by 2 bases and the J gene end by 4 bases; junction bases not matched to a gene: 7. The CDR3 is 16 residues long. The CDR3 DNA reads TGTGCCAGCAGCCAACGACAGGGGGCGGCCCCCTATGGCTACACCTTC. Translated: CASSQRQGAAPYGYTF.

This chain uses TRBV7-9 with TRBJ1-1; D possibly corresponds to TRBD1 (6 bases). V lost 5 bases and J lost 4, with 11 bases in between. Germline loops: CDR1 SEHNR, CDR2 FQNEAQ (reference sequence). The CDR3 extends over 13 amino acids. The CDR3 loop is CASSTQGGTEAFF. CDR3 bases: TGTGCCAGCAGCACCCAAGGGGGCACTGAAGCTTTCTTT.

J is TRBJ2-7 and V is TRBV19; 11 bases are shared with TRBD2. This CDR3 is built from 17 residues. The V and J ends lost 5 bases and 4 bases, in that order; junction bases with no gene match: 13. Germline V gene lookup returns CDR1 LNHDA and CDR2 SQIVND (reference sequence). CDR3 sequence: CASSLTPLLAGEYEQYF. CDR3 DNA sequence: TGTGCCAGTAGTCTCACCCCATTACTAGCGGGAGAGTACGAGCAGTACTTC.

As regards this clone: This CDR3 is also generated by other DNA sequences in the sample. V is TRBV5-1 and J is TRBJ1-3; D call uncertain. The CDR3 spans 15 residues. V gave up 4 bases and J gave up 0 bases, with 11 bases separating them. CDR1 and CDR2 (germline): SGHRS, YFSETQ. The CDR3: CASSLGRSSGNTIYF. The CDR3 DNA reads TGCGCCAGCAGCCTTGGCCGAAGCTCTGGAAACACCATATATTTT.

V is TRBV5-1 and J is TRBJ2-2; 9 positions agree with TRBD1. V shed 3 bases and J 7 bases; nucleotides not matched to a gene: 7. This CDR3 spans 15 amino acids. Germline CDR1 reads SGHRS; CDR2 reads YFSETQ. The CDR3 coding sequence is TGCGCCAGCAGCTACCGGACAGGGGAGGGCGGGGAGCTGTTTTTT. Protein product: CASSYRTGEGGELFF.

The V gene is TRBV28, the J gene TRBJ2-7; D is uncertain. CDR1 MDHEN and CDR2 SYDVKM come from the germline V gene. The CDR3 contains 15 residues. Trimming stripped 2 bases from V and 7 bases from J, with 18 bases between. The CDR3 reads CASSLGDQSSGEQYF. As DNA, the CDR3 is TGTGCCAGCAGTTTAGGTGACCAATCCTCGGGTGAGCAGTACTTC.

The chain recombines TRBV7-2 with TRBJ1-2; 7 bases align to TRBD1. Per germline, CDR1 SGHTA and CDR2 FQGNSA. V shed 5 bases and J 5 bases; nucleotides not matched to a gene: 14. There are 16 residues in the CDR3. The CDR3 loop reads CASSHIVGQVLYGYTF. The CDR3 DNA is TGTGCCAGCAGCCACATCGTCGGACAGGTGTTGTATGGCTACACCTTC. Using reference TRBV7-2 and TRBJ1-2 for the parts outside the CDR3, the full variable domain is GAGVSQSPSNKVTEKGKDVELRCDPISGHTALYWYRQSLGQGLEFLIYFQGNSAPDKSGLPSDRFSAERTGGSVSTLTIQRTQQEDSAVYLCASSHIVGQVLYGYTFGSGTRLTVV.

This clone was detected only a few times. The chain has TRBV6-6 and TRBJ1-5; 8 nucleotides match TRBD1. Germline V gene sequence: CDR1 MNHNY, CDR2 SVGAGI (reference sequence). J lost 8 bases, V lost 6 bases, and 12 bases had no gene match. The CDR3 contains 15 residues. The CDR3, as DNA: TGTGCCAGCAGATTACGGGACAGGAGGGGTGAGCCCCAGCATTTT. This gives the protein CASRLRDRRGEPQHF.